This T cell receptor beta chain emerged from a study of blood T cell repertoires in COVID-19 (dated by TCRdb to the early 2020s). With regard to the full study: The collaborator samples originated in the United States, Italy and Spain and spanned the acute and convalescent phases of COVID-19. The material from the prospective study consisted of cDNA or gDNA derived from T cells, B-cell-depleted T cells, or PBMCs. Deeply sampled blood TCRbeta repertoires from subjects exposed to, actively infected with, or recovered from COVID-19 were included in the dataset. The repertoires were released in a freely available public database intended as a resource for research on the immune response to SARS-CoV-2. Samples came from the ongoing ImmuneRACE study (first 160 participants) plus 1,254 subjects from 6 global collaborators. The sample metadata nearly always contained a de-identified subject ID, COVID-19 status, age in years and sex. Where available, HLA class I and class II types were taken from metadata supplied by the sample provider and were not determined by assay-based typing. What the work shows at the level of the full study, not this receptor alone: The quantity of clinical and demographic metadata differed by source and by participant and was supplied without curation.

TCRbeta CDR3 regions were amplified from genomic DNA by means of the immunoSEQ Assay, a bias-controlled multiplex PCR. Per the original workflow: Nucleated cell counts per sample were estimated from amplification of reference gene primers within the assay. To quantify the absolute abundance of each unique TCRbeta CDR3 rearrangement, sequence reads were collapsed and filtered. For each sample, productive Simpson clonality was calculated by taking the square root of Simpson's diversity index across productive rearrangements. The clones in this table, taken by TCRdb from immuneACCESS, are in-frame only. Not every clone is retained; where verified, under half of the shortfall comes from an unresolved V gene, and the cause of the rest is unknown. V, J and clone size reflect that table, while D and trimming were determined from the DNA. Here the sample has around 350,000 clones; around 87% occur a single time. The top ten clones comprise under 3% of the sample.

V loses 0 bases, J loses 4 bases, and the germline ends lie 22 bases apart. The CDR3 goes from the cysteine to the phenylalanine over 19 residues. Only the CDR3 part of the read is kept: 57 bases, read in frame from the first base. Remarks on this clone: The antigen it binds to is not known. Base quality data are lacking; no much larger clone is found one base away.

Whole blood was collected in K2EDTA tubes by collaborating institutions according to the institutions' own protocols. For TCRbeta analysis, collaborators shipped samples as frozen whole blood, isolated PBMCs, or DNA extracted from either of those sample types. Sequences were obtained from peripheral blood. The sequence joins TRBV23-1 to TRBJ1-5, with no reliable assignment of the D segment. TRBV23-1 is classed as an ORF, of uncertain function. The origin of this receptor is a human donor in a cohort sampled during active COVID-19. The encoded CDR3 is CASSQSRDLSRQFNQPQHF. The nucleotides read TGCGCCAGCAGTCAATCGAGGGATCTATCGAGGCAGTTTAATCAGCCCCAGCATTTT.